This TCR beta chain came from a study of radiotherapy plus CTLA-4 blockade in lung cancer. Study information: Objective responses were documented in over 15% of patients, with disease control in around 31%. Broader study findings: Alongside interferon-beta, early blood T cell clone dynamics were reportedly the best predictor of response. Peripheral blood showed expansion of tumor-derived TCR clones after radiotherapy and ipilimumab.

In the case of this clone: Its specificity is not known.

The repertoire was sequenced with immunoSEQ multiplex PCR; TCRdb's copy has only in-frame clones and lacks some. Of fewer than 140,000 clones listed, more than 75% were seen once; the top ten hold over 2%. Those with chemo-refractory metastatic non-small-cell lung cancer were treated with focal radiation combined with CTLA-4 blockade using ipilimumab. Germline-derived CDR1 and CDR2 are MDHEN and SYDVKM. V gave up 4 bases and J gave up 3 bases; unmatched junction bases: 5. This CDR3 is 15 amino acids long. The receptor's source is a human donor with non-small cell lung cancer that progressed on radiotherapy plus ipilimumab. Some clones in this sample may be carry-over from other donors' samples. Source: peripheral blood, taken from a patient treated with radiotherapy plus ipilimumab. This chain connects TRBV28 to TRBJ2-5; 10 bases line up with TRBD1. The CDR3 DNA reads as TGTGCCAGCAGTTCGACCGGGACAGGGGAAGAGACCCAGTACTTC. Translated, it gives CASSSTGTGEETQYF. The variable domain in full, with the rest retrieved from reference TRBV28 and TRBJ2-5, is DVKVTQSSRYLVKRTGEKVFLECVQDMDHENMFWYRQDPGLGLRLIYFSYDVKMKEKGDIPEGYSVSREKKERFSLILESASTNQTSMYLCASSSTGTGEETQYFGPGTRLLVL.